These 20 T cell receptor beta chains came from one sample sequenced in a study of blood T cell repertoires in COVID-19. Data came from immunoSEQ multiplex PCR; TCRdb stores just in-frame clones and leaves some out. The sample lists fewer than 300,000 clones, 86% seen once, with 15% to 19% in the top ten. The specimen was PBMCs or T cells enriched from blood (not recorded which). All receptors come from a young man who had recovered from COVID-19.

This clone was found a few times. V is TRBV27 and J is TRBJ2-2, with TRBD2 identical over 9 bases. The CDR3 sequence is 21 residues long. Germline V gene data show CDR1 as MNHEY and CDR2 as SMNVEV (reference sequence). V was clipped by 6 bases and J by 4 bases; unmatched bases: 24. CDR3 in amino acids: CASSPKTPGLAAEFLTGELFF. The CDR3 nucleotides are TGTGCCAGCAGCCCAAAAACTCCGGGACTAGCTGCCGAATTTCTCACCGGGGAGCTGTTTTTT.

V is TRBV29-1 and J is TRBJ1-1; D gene uncertain. The V end lost 3 bases, the J end lost 1 base, and 12 bases lay between the germline ends. The CDR3 loop spans 14 amino acids. Germline V lookup: CDR1 SQVTM, CDR2 ANQGSEA. For the CDR3, the DNA is TGCAGCGTTGATGGCTCCAACACGAACACTGAAGCTTTCTTT. Protein product: CSVDGSNTNTEAFF.

This chain uses TRBV4-1 with TRBJ2-2; TRBD1 is a possible D gene (6 bases). Between the trimmed V and J ends, which lost 0 bases and 5 bases, there was a span of 13 bases. Germline assignment: CDR1 MGHRA and CDR2 YSYEKL. The CDR3 spans 16 residues. The CDR3 protein is CASSQDWGLGTGELFF. DNA for the CDR3: TGCGCCAGCAGCCAAGATTGGGGGCTTGGGACCGGGGAGCTGTTTTTT.

This chain connects TRBV5-1 to TRBJ1-3, with D unresolved. The V gene's germline CDR1 is SGHRS and CDR2 YFSETQ. CDR3 length: 14 amino acids. V was pared by 4 bases and J by 0 bases, with 8 bases between. CDR3 loop: CASSGGDSGNTIYF. The CDR3 DNA is TGCGCCAGCAGCGGAGGTGACTCTGGAAACACCATATATTTT.

The chain is built from TRBV24-1 and TRBJ1-5, with D hard to call. Deletions cut 4 bases from V and 10 bases from J, with 7 bases between. Germline V gene sequence: CDR1 KGHDR, CDR2 SFDVKD. The CDR3 spans 11 residues. CDR3 loop: CATSDRGPQHF. The CDR3 DNA sequence: TGTGCCACCAGTGACCGGGGTCCCCAGCATTTT.

The genes are TRBV5-1 and TRBJ1-3, with 9 nucleotides matching TRBD1. The V and J ends lost 0 bases and 0 bases, in that order; junction bases with no gene match: 4. Germline V CDR1 and CDR2: SGHRS, YFSETQ. The CDR3 is 17 residues long. CDR3 amino acids: CASSLEPDRGSGNTIYF. The CDR3 nucleotides read TGCGCCAGCAGCTTGGAGCCGGACAGGGGCTCTGGAAACACCATATATTTT.

The chain has TRBV24-1 and TRBJ2-1; TRBD2 aligns across 8 bases. CDR1 KGHDR and CDR2 SFDVKD come from the germline V gene. The CDR3 contains 16 residues. Unmatched junction bases numbered 5, after V lost 5 bases and J lost 0 bases. The CDR3, as DNA: TGTGCCACCAGTGCCTACGGGGGGGACTCCTACAATGAGCAGTTCTTC. As protein: CATSAYGGDSYNEQFF.

The chain carries TRBV28 and TRBJ2-1; 7 positions match TRBD2. Germline loops: CDR1 MDHEN, CDR2 SYDVKM. The CDR3 runs to 16 residues. The J segment lost 10 bases and the V segment lost 2 bases, leaving 14 bases of the junction unmatched. Here the CDR3 reads CASSLGGAGEIGEQFF. The CDR3 coding sequence is TGTGCCAGCAGTTTAGGGGGTGCGGGAGAAATCGGGGAGCAGTTCTTC.

The chain carries TRBV18 and TRBJ2-1, with D perhaps matching TRBD2 (5 bases). Germline V lookup: CDR1 KGHSH, CDR2 LQKENI. The CDR3 length is 16 residues. The V and J ends lost 0 bases and 0 bases respectively, with 9 bases between them. The CDR3 DNA reads TGTGCCAGCTCACCACCTAGCGTTGCCTCCTACAATGAGCAGTTCTTC. Encoded protein: CASSPPSVASYNEQFF.

The chain carries TRBV9 and TRBJ1-6; D not resolved. This CDR3 region has 12 residues. Germline V lookup: CDR1 SGDLS, CDR2 YYNGEE. V was clipped by 0 bases and J by 13 bases, with 8 bases between them. CDR3 sequence: CASSVDWAPLHF. In DNA, the CDR3 is TGTGCCAGCAGCGTAGATTGGGCGCCCCTCCACTTT.

V gene TRBV18 combines with J gene TRBJ1-5; D gene unclear. Germline V lookup: CDR1 KGHSH, CDR2 LQKENI. The CDR3 covers 13 residues. V was clipped by 6 bases and J by 5 bases, with 11 bases between them. CDR3 loop: CASSPGNYQPQHF. Here the CDR3 DNA reads TGTGCCAGCTCGCCCGGGAATTATCAGCCCCAGCATTTT.

This clone was picked up one time. The CDR3: CASSRRRDPVGETQYF. CDR3 DNA sequence: TGTGCCAGCAGCCGACGGAGAGACCCAGTGGGAGAGACCCAGTACTTC. The gene calls are TRBV2 and TRBJ2-5; D gene unclear. With 6 bases removed from V and 4 bases from J, the gap between germline ends came to 21 bases. Germline CDR1 reads SNHLY; CDR2 reads FYNNEI. The CDR3 runs 16 residues.

The CDR3 region has the DNA TGTGCCAGCAGCCAGACAGTTAATGAAAAACTGTTTTTT. It encodes CASSQTVNEKLFF. V gene TRBV27 combines with J gene TRBJ1-4, with a possible D match to TRBD1 (5 bases). The CDR3 totals 13 residues. Germline lookup yields CDR1 MNHEY and CDR2 SMNVEV (reference sequence). V lost 6 bases and J lost 4, with 9 bases in between. The variable domain in full, completed from reference TRBV27 and TRBJ1-4, reads EAQVTQNPRYLITVTGKKLTVTCSQNMNHEYMSWYRQDPGLGLRQIYYSMNVEVTDKGDVPEGYKVSRKEKRNFPLILESPSPNQTSLYFCASSQTVNEKLFFGSGTQLSVL.

The chain combines TRBV6-5 with TRBJ1-4, with 7 bases identical to TRBD1. Germline V gives CDR1 MNHEY, CDR2 SVGAGI. The ends lost 8 bases at V and 8 bases at J; junction bases unmatched: 14. The CDR3 contains 15 residues. The CDR3: CASRSGGGGEEKLFF. CDR3 DNA sequence: TGTGCCAGCCGATCGGGTGGAGGGGGCGAGGAAAAACTGTTTTTT.

J is TRBJ1-2 and V is TRBV15; 7 positions match TRBD1. The ends lost 4 bases at V and 1 base at J; junction bases unmatched: 6. This CDR3 is built from 15 residues. Germline values: CDR1 LNHNV, CDR2 YYDKDF (reference sequence). The CDR3, as DNA: TGTGCCACCAGCACCAGACAGGGTAATAACTATGGCTACACCTTC. As protein: CATSTRQGNNYGYTF.

The genes are TRBV10-3 and TRBJ2-1; TRBD1 matches at 7 bases. Trimming at V came to 3 bases and at J to 8 bases, leaving 10 bases not matched to a gene. Per the germline V gene, CDR1 is ENHRY and CDR2 is SYGVKD. The CDR3 extends over 15 amino acids. DNA for the CDR3: TGTGCCATCAGTGACCAGAGGGGGCGGCGGGATGAGCAGTTCTTC. Residues: CAISDQRGRRDEQFF.

The chain combines TRBV6-6 with TRBJ1-1, with a possible D match to TRBD1 (6 bases). This CDR3 has 14 residues. V lost 6 bases and J 3 bases, leaving 14 bases between the germline ends. Germline V gene sequence: CDR1 MNHNY, CDR2 SVGAGI (reference sequence). The CDR3, as DNA: TGTGCCAGCAGGCAACAGGGTAGGGACACTGAAGCTTTCTTT. Encoded protein: CASRQQGRDTEAFF.

The V gene is TRBV7-6, the J gene TRBJ2-7, with 8 bases fitting TRBD1. The trim removed 1 base at V and 2 bases at J, leaving 1 base unmatched. Germline V gives CDR1 SGHVS, CDR2 FNYEAQ. The CDR3 has 14 amino acids. CDR3 nucleotide sequence: TGTGCCAGCAGCTTAGGGACAGGGACCTACGAGCAGTACTTC. Amino acids: CASSLGTGTYEQYF.

V gene TRBV28 combines with J gene TRBJ1-2; TRBD1 matches 8 bases. The CDR3 spans 14 residues. The J segment lost 2 bases and the V segment lost 6 bases, leaving 5 bases of the junction unmatched. CDR1 is MDHEN, CDR2 SYDVKM, per germline. CDR3 sequence: CASRDGQGNYGYTF. CDR3 nucleotides: TGTGCCAGCAGAGACGGACAGGGAAACTATGGCTACACCTTC.

The V gene is TRBV3-1 (or the pseudogene TRBV3-2), the J gene TRBJ2-7; 9 bases line up with TRBD1. The trim removed 6 bases at V and 4 bases at J, leaving 7 bases unmatched. The germline CDR1 and CDR2 sequences are LGHDT and YNNKEL (reference sequence). The CDR3 runs 14 residues. The CDR3 sequence is CASSSGQGKYEQYF. The CDR3 DNA follows: TGTGCCAGCAGTTCAGGACAGGGGAAGTACGAGCAGTACTTC.